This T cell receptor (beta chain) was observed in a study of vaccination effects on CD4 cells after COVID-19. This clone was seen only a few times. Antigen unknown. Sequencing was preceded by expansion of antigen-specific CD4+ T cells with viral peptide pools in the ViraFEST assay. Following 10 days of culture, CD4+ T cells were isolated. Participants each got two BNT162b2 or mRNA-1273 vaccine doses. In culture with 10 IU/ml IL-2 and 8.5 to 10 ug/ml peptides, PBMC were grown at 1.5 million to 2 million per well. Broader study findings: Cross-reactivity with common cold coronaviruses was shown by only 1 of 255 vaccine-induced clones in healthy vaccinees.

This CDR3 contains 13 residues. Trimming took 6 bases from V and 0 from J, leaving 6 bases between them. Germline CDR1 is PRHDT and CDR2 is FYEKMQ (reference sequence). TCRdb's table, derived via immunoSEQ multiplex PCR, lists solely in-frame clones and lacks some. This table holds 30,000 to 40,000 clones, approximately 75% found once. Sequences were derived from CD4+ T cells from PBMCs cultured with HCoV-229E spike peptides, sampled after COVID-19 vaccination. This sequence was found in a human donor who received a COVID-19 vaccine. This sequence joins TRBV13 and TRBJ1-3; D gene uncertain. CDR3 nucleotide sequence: TGTGCCAGCAGACCAACCTCTGGAAACACCATATATTTT. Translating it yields CASRPTSGNTIYF.